This passage covers 27 T cell receptor beta chains from one sample sequenced in a study of blood T cell repertoires in COVID-19. The data were produced by immunoSEQ multiplex PCR, yet TCRdb's version contains in-frame clones alone and is incomplete. The sample consists of nearly 40,000 clones, roughly nine tenths of them appearing once. Sequenced material: peripheral blood. The source is a man aged 45 to 65 in a cohort sampled during active COVID-19.

The genes are TRBV11-1 and TRBJ2-1; maybe TRBD1 (6 bases). Germline CDR1 SGHAT, CDR2 FQDESV (reference sequence). The CDR3 is 15 amino acids. V dropped 6 bases and J dropped 2 bases, with 14 bases sitting between them. Here the CDR3 reads CASSRTGSPYNEQFF. For the CDR3, the DNA is TGTGCCAGCAGTCGAACAGGGAGCCCCTACAATGAGCAGTTCTTC.

J is TRBJ1-1 and V is TRBV6-2 or TRBV6-3; no definite D call. This CDR3 region has 16 residues. The V gene lost 3 bases and the J gene lost 0 bases, with 14 bases spanning the gap. Germline V gene sequence: CDR1 MNHEY, CDR2 SVGEGT. The CDR3 protein is CASSYKAEDMNTEAFF. CDR3 sequence (DNA): TGTGCCAGCAGTTATAAGGCAGAAGACATGAACACTGAAGCTTTCTTT.

The chain couples TRBV10-3 to TRBJ1-3; 8 bases fit TRBD1. CDR1 and CDR2 (germline): ENHRY, SYGVKD. The CDR3 totals 14 residues. Trimming removed 6 bases from V and 4 bases from J; junction bases left unmatched: 5. Here the CDR3 DNA reads TGTGCCATCAGAACACAGGGGGGAGGAAACACCATATATTTT. It translates to CAIRTQGGGNTIYF.

The gene calls are TRBV7-2 and TRBJ1-1; 8 nucleotides line up with TRBD1. The CDR3 length is 15 residues. Trimming removed 5 bases from V and 5 bases from J; junction bases left unmatched: 10. CDR1 SGHTA and CDR2 FQGNSA come from the germline V gene. The CDR3 reads CASSRGGQGGTEAFF. CDR3 sequence (DNA): TGTGCCAGCAGCCGCGGTGGACAGGGAGGAACTGAAGCTTTCTTT.

A remark on this clone: Germline is not matched at one junction end, which may reflect a read error. The chain has TRBV7-7 and TRBJ2-3, with D perhaps TRBD2 (5 bases). The V gene's germline CDR1 is SSHAT and CDR2 FNYEAQ (reference sequence). The CDR3 spans 13 residues. The CDR3: CASSIIEGDTQYF. The CDR3 DNA reads TGTGCTAGCAGCATTATAGAGGGAGATACGCAGTATTTT. Full variable domain (missing parts from reference TRBV7-7 and TRBJ2-3): GAGVSQSPRYKVTKRGQDVTLRCDPISSHATLYWYQQALGQGPEFLTYFNYEAQPDKSGLPSDRFSAERPEGSISTLTIQRTEQRDSAMYRCASSIIEGDTQYFGPGTRLTVL.

This clone is a singleton in its sample. The chain combines TRBV5-4 with TRBJ2-3; D possibly corresponds to TRBD2 (6 bases). The CDR3 spans 14 residues. Germline V gives CDR1 SGHNT, CDR2 YYREEE (reference sequence). V lost 0 bases, J lost 5 bases, and 10 bases lay in between. In DNA, the CDR3 is TGTGCCAGCAGCTTGGAATCTAGCGTAGATACGCAGTATTTT. This translates into CASSLESSVDTQYF.

The J gene is TRBJ2-7, the V gene TRBV4-3; possible D gene TRBD1, 6 bases. The ends were cut back, 0 bases at V and 2 bases at J, with 11 bases in the middle. This CDR3 region has 15 residues. From germline, CDR1 is LGHNA and CDR2 YSLEER. This chain's CDR3 is CASSQEAGETYEQYF. The CDR3 DNA follows: TGCGCCAGCAGCCAAGAGGCAGGGGAAACCTACGAGCAGTACTTC.

CDR3 in amino acids: CASEAVVAFF. For the CDR3, the DNA is TGTGCCAGCGAGGCAGTGGTGGCTTTCTTT. This chain connects TRBV7-9 to TRBJ1-1; D not certain. Trimming took off 8 bases at V and 11 bases at J, with 12 bases between the two ends. The CDR3 extends over 10 amino acids. Per the germline V gene, CDR1 is SEHNR and CDR2 is FQNEAQ (reference sequence).

The rearrangement links TRBV7-6 to TRBJ1-5, with D hard to call. V was trimmed by 5 bases and J by 4 bases, leaving 9 bases between them. CDR1 is SGHVS and CDR2 is FNYEAQ in the germline V gene. The length of the CDR3 is 13 residues. CDR3 sequence reads: CASSKLLNQPQHF. CDR3 coding DNA: TGTGCCAGCAGCAAATTACTAAATCAGCCCCAGCATTTT.

V is TRBV4-1 and J is TRBJ2-3; D unresolved. The V end was cut by 2 bases, the J end by 1 base, with 7 bases between. From germline, CDR1 is MGHRA and CDR2 YSYEKL. The CDR3 consists of 14 residues. CDR3 nucleotide sequence: TGCGCCAGCAGCCAACGTTTCGGCACAGATACGCAGTATTTT. It translates to CASSQRFGTDTQYF.

The chain employs TRBV9 and TRBJ2-5; D is possibly TRBD2 (5 bases). Per germline, CDR1 SGDLS and CDR2 YYNGEE. The germline V and J ends were trimmed by 3 bases and 5 bases, with 14 bases remaining between them. This CDR3 comprises 14 residues. The CDR3 spells CASSAAGIEETQYF. The CDR3 DNA sequence: TGTGCCAGCAGCGCAGCCGGGATTGAGGAGACCCAGTACTTC.

The gene calls are TRBV7-9 and TRBJ2-7, with 7 bases identical to TRBD2. The CDR3 totals 14 residues. V lost 5 bases to trimming and J lost 6 bases; unmatched junction nucleotides: 10. The germline gives CDR1 SEHNR, CDR2 FQNEAQ (reference sequence). The CDR3 DNA is TGTGCCAGCAGCCTGGTTAGCGGGTCGAGCGAGCAGTACTTC. This codes for CASSLVSGSSEQYF.

CDR3 sequence reads: CASMRGTTSTDTQYF. The CDR3 DNA follows: TGTGCCAGCATGAGGGGGACGACTAGCACAGATACGCAGTATTTT. The chain recombines TRBV6-5 with TRBJ2-3, with D possibly TRBD1 on 6 matching bases. The CDR3 length is 15 residues. The germline V gene encodes CDR1 MNHEY and CDR2 SVGAGI. V was shortened by 7 bases and J by 0 bases, with 14 bases between the two germline ends.

The rearrangement uses TRBV13 and TRBJ2-5; 13 bases align to TRBD2. The CDR3 is 17 amino acids. With V trimmed by 0 bases and J by 5 bases, 6 bases remained unmatched. Germline assignment: CDR1 PRHDT and CDR2 FYEKMQ (reference sequence). CDR3 region: CASSLGTSGGPGETQYF. CDR3 sequence (DNA): TGTGCCAGCAGCTTAGGGACTAGCGGGGGGCCCGGTGAGACCCAGTACTTC.

The genes are TRBV4-3 and TRBJ2-7, with 8 bases fitting TRBD1. V was pared by 4 bases and J by 0 bases, with 5 bases of the junction left unmatched. The germline CDR1 and CDR2 sequences are LGHNA and YSLEER. This CDR3 has 15 amino acids. The CDR3, as DNA: TGCGCCAGCAGCCCGTACAGGGGGAGCTCCTACGAGCAGTACTTC. The encoded protein is CASSPYRGSSYEQYF.

This chain connects TRBV5-4 to TRBJ2-1; maybe TRBD1 (5 bases). The V end lost 0 bases, the J end lost 0 bases, and 13 bases lay between the germline ends. This CDR3 is 17 amino acids long. The V gene's germline CDR1 is SGHNT and CDR2 YYREEE (reference sequence). Here the CDR3 reads CASSLEPLDSSYNEQFF. In DNA, the CDR3 is TGTGCCAGCAGCTTGGAACCACTTGACAGCTCCTACAATGAGCAGTTCTTC.

The chain has TRBV27 and TRBJ2-1, with 7 bases identical to TRBD2. The CDR3 extends over 15 amino acids. The germline gives CDR1 MNHEY, CDR2 SMNVEV (reference sequence). The ends lost 2 bases at V and 3 bases at J; junction bases unmatched: 4. Here the CDR3 reads CASSLSRGVYNEQFF. CDR3 nucleotide sequence: TGTGCCAGCAGTTTAAGCCGGGGGGTCTACAATGAGCAGTTCTTC.

The chain is built from TRBV19 and TRBJ2-7; maybe TRBD1 (6 bases). The germline CDR1 and CDR2 sequences are LNHDA and SQIVND (reference sequence). This CDR3 is built from 14 residues. V was shortened by 4 bases and J by 5 bases, with 15 bases between the two germline ends. CDR3 sequence: CASSTHREINEQYF. Here the CDR3 DNA reads TGTGCCAGTAGTACCCACAGGGAAATCAACGAGCAGTACTTC.

The chain uses TRBV2 and TRBJ2-1; 7 bases map to TRBD1. There are 18 residues in the CDR3. V lost 10 bases and J lost 10; bases outside the gene matches: 28. The germline gives CDR1 SNHLY, CDR2 FYNNEI. In nucleotides, the CDR3 is TGTGCCATATTCCTTCCGGGACAGCCCTCGTCGTTACTCAACGAGCAGTTCTTC. Translated, it gives CAIFLPGQPSSLLNEQFF.

This rearrangement joins TRBV19 to TRBJ1-4, with D possibly matching TRBD1 (5 bases). V was cut by 4 bases and J by 6 bases, with 12 bases left in between. Germline lookup yields CDR1 LNHDA and CDR2 SQIVND (reference sequence). CDR3 size: 14 residues. The CDR3 region has the DNA TGTGCCAGTAGTACTCTGGGGGAGGATGAAAAACTGTTTTTT. Its protein is CASSTLGEDEKLFF.

The chain carries TRBV7-8 and TRBJ2-2; D remains unclear. The length of the CDR3 is 16 residues. Germline V gene data show CDR1 as SGHVS and CDR2 as FQNEAQ. V was pared by 5 bases and J by 3 bases, with 16 bases between. The CDR3 sequence is CASSPRHDGDTGELFF. The DNA for the CDR3 is TGTGCCAGCAGCCCCCGACACGACGGCGACACCGGGGAGCTGTTTTTT.

The chain employs TRBV4-3 and TRBJ1-1, with D possibly TRBD1 on 5 matching bases. Germline-derived CDR1 and CDR2 are LGHNA and YSLEER. V was pared by 0 bases and J by 4 bases, with 12 bases between. CDR3 length: 15 amino acids. The CDR3 loop is CASSQDGGRGTEAFF. The CDR3 DNA follows: TGCGCCAGCAGCCAAGATGGCGGGAGGGGCACTGAAGCTTTCTTT.

This clone was seen a single time. This sequence joins TRBV12-5 and TRBJ1-1; perhaps TRBD1 as D (6 bases). Looked up from germline, CDR1 is LGHNT and CDR2 is FRNRAP. V lost 5 bases, J lost 7 bases, and 11 bases lay in between. This CDR3 spans 12 amino acids. The CDR3 bases are TGTGCTAGTGGTATAACAGGGAGTGAAGCTTTCTTT. Protein product: CASGITGSEAFF.

This chain joins TRBV3-1 (or the pseudogene TRBV3-2) and TRBJ1-4; D unresolved. V was shortened by 2 bases and J by 4 bases, with 11 bases between the two germline ends. There are 15 residues in the CDR3. In germline, CDR1 is LGHDT, CDR2 YNNKEL (reference sequence). This CDR3 is CASSQRGSYNEKLFF. CDR3 DNA: TGTGCCAGCAGCCAAAGAGGGTCCTATAATGAAAAACTGTTTTTT.

The chain uses TRBV7-9 and TRBJ2-1; 9 nucleotides match TRBD1. With 0 bases clipped from V and 7 bases from J, the junction kept 4 bases outside the gene matches. The CDR3 totals 15 residues. Germline CDR1 reads SEHNR; CDR2 reads FQNEAQ (reference sequence). For the CDR3, the DNA is TGTGCCAGCAGCTTAGCGAGGACAGGGGCAAATGAGCAGTTCTTC. Its protein product is CASSLARTGANEQFF.

The V call is TRBV5-8, the J call TRBJ1-3; no firm D call. The CDR3 runs 12 residues. Deletions cut 3 bases from V and 8 bases from J, with 9 bases between. The germline V gene encodes CDR1 SGHTS and CDR2 YDEGEE. This CDR3 reads CASSWLSDTIYF. DNA of the CDR3: TGTGCCAGCAGCTGGTTGTCGGACACCATATATTTT.

The chain recombines TRBV19 with TRBJ2-6; TRBD2 aligns across 13 bases. The CDR3 is made up of 18 amino acids. Germline CDR1 reads LNHDA; CDR2 reads SQIVND (reference sequence). Trimming cost V 4 bases and J 0 bases; bases outside gene matches: 3. The CDR3 sequence: CASSKLAGGDSGANVLTF. CDR3 sequence (DNA): TGTGCCAGTAGTAAACTAGCGGGGGGGGACTCTGGGGCCAACGTCCTGACTTTC.